Below, 17 T cell receptor beta chains from the same sample are listed, as sequenced in a study of blood T cell repertoires in COVID-19. Generated by immunoSEQ multiplex PCR, the TCRdb table keeps only in-frame clones and is missing some. The table has fewer than 150,000 clones, 88% seen once; the top ten hold 0.88%. The sequenced sample was peripheral blood. The receptor source for this set is a woman aged 45-59 years with active or convalescent COVID-19.

CDR3 protein: CASSSTLPGQGRQGYTF. CDR3 DNA: TGCGCCAGCAGCTCGACTTTACCGGGACAGGGGAGGCAGGGCTACACCTTC. The chain couples TRBV5-1 to TRBJ1-2; 10 nucleotides align to TRBD1. J gave up 8 bases and V 3 bases, and 16 bases lay outside the gene matches. The length of the CDR3 is 17 residues. The germline gives CDR1 SGHRS, CDR2 YFSETQ.

The rearrangement links TRBV15 to TRBJ2-1, with 10 bases identical to TRBD2. This CDR3 has 16 residues. Germline CDR1 and CDR2: LNHNV and YYDKDF (reference sequence). The J segment lost 9 bases and the V segment lost 0 bases, leaving 8 bases of the junction unmatched. The chain's CDR3 is CATSRETSGTSGEQFF. As DNA, the CDR3 is TGTGCCACCAGCAGAGAAACTAGCGGGACTTCGGGTGAGCAGTTCTTC.

The V and J genes are TRBV30 and TRBJ2-3; D might be TRBD1 (5 bases). The length of the CDR3 is 14 residues. CDR1 GTSNPN and CDR2 SVGIG come from the germline V gene (reference sequence). V was cut by 0 bases and J by 1 base, with 8 bases left in between. The CDR3 sequence is CAWSVLRGTDTQYF. The DNA for the CDR3 is TGTGCCTGGAGTGTACTCAGGGGCACAGATACGCAGTATTTT.

The rearrangement joins TRBV12-3 or TRBV12-4 to TRBJ2-7; D uncertain. This CDR3 region has 12 residues. V gave up 1 base and J gave up 3 bases, with 4 bases separating them. The CDR3 DNA is TGTGCCAGCAGTTTAGGTATCTACGAGCAGTACTTC. This translates into CASSLGIYEQYF.

In the case of this clone: This same CDR3 is encoded by further DNA sequences in the sample. This chain uses TRBV28 with TRBJ1-2; no firm D call. CDR3 length: 13 amino acids. Per germline, CDR1 MDHEN and CDR2 SYDVKM. Trimming shortened V by 2 bases and J by 4 bases, and 8 bases separated the two germline ends. CDR3 coding DNA: TGTGCCAGCAGTTTAGCAGTCCTCTATGGCTACACCTTC. It codes for CASSLAVLYGYTF.

V is TRBV6-1 and J is TRBJ1-5, with D perhaps matching TRBD1 (6 bases). Trimming took 1 base from V and 2 from J, leaving 12 bases between them. Germline V CDR1 and CDR2: MNHNS, SASEGT. The CDR3 length is 16 residues. CDR3 residues: CASSEEVRGGNQPQHF. The CDR3 region has the DNA TGTGCCAGCAGTGAAGAGGTCAGGGGCGGCAATCAGCCCCAGCATTTT.

V usage is TRBV3-1 (or the pseudogene TRBV3-2) and J usage is TRBJ2-5; the D gene is possibly TRBD2 (5 bases). Germline values: CDR1 LGHDT, CDR2 YNNKEL (reference sequence). There are 13 residues in the CDR3. V lost 0 bases and J lost 9, with 11 bases in between. CDR3 protein: CASSQESPRAQYF. Written as DNA, the CDR3 is TGTGCCAGCAGCCAAGAGTCCCCGAGGGCCCAGTACTTC.

This chain connects TRBV6-2 or TRBV6-3 to TRBJ2-5; D call uncertain. The CDR3 has 17 amino acids. The V end was cut by 2 bases, the J end by 1 base, with 17 bases between. Germline CDR1 MNHEY, CDR2 SVGEGT. The CDR3 is CASSYVIARDFQETQYF. Written as DNA, the CDR3 is TGTGCCAGCAGTTACGTAATTGCTCGAGACTTCCAAGAGACCCAGTACTTC.

CDR3 sequence reads: CATSRASGSAGETHEQFF. The CDR3 DNA reads as TGTGCCACCAGCAGGGCCTCTGGTTCAGCGGGAGAAACCCATGAGCAGTTCTTC. The chain employs TRBV15 and TRBJ2-1, with TRBD2 matching 8 bases. Germline V gene sequence: CDR1 LNHNV, CDR2 YYDKDF (reference sequence). The CDR3 has 18 residues. The trim removed 3 bases at V and 8 bases at J, leaving 18 bases unmatched.

This clone has only a few counts. The genes are TRBV19 and TRBJ2-1; TRBD2 matches at 10 bases. This CDR3 comprises 14 residues. CDR1 is LNHDA, CDR2 SQIVND, per germline (reference sequence). The V and J ends lost 8 bases and 7 bases, in that order; junction bases with no gene match: 8. The CDR3 nucleotides are TGTGCCAGTCTAAAAGCGGGAGGGCCAAATGAGCAGTTCTTC. As protein: CASLKAGGPNEQFF. The variable domain in full, completed from reference TRBV19 and TRBJ2-1, reads DGGITQSPKYLFRKEGQNVTLSCEQNLNHDAMYWYRQDPGQGLRLIYYSQIVNDFQKGDIAEGYSVSREKKESFPLTVTSAQKNPTAFYLCASLKAGGPNEQFFGPGTRLTVL.

J is TRBJ2-5 and V is TRBV28, with 8 bases identical to TRBD1. Germline V gives CDR1 MDHEN, CDR2 SYDVKM. The ends lost 1 base at V and 0 bases at J; junction bases unmatched: 7. The CDR3 covers 17 residues. The CDR3 DNA follows: TGTGCCAGCAGTTTATATACTAACAGGGGGTACCAAGAGACCCAGTACTTC. Translated: CASSLYTNRGYQETQYF. Full variable domain (rest looked up from reference TRBV28 and TRBJ2-5): DVKVTQSSRYLVKRTGEKVFLECVQDMDHENMFWYRQDPGLGLRLIYFSYDVKMKEKGDIPEGYSVSREKKERFSLILESASTNQTSMYLCASSLYTNRGYQETQYFGPGTRLLVL.

The chain uses TRBV18 and TRBJ1-1, with a tentative D call TRBD1 (5 bases). From germline, CDR1 is KGHSH and CDR2 LQKENI. Trimming removed 3 bases from V and 4 bases from J, with 15 bases in between. The CDR3 runs 15 residues. DNA of the CDR3: TGTGCCAGCTCACCTACGACTGGGAGGGGCACTGAAGCTTTCTTT. Translation gives CASSPTTGRGTEAFF.

The chain is built from TRBV27 and TRBJ2-7, with 7 bases matching TRBD1. CDR1 MNHEY and CDR2 SMNVEV come from the germline V gene (reference sequence). J lost 1 base, V lost 1 base, and 1 base had no gene match. The length of the CDR3 is 14 residues. The CDR3 DNA reads as TGTGCCAGCAGTTTATGGGACAGATCCTACGAGCAGTACTTC. Amino acids: CASSLWDRSYEQYF.

This clone showed up just once. The chain has TRBV5-8 and TRBJ2-1, with D perhaps TRBD1 (5 bases). The CDR3 has 15 amino acids. Per germline, CDR1 SGHTS and CDR2 YDEGEE. Trimming shortened V by 1 base and J by 8 bases, and 16 bases separated the two germline ends. The CDR3 DNA reads as TGTGCCAGCAGCTTGAGGGGTCTTGGACCCGATGAGCAGTTCTTC. Its protein is CASSLRGLGPDEQFF.

This clone has only one observation. The chain recombines TRBV7-2 with TRBJ1-1; D is possibly TRBD1 (5 bases). Germline assignment: CDR1 SGHTA and CDR2 FQGNSA. The CDR3 runs to 12 residues. V shed 4 bases and J shed 5 bases, with 8 bases lying between them. The CDR3 nucleotides are TGTGCCAGCAGCTGGGGGGGGACTGAAGCTTTCTTT. Protein: CASSWGGTEAFF.

The CDR3 region is CASSPQGRRNQPQHF. The CDR3 DNA reads as TGTGCCAGCAGTCCCCAGGGGCGGCGTAATCAGCCCCAGCATTTT. The rearrangement joins TRBV27 to TRBJ1-5; perhaps TRBD1 as D (6 bases). Germline CDR1 reads MNHEY; CDR2 reads SMNVEV (reference sequence). V gave up 5 bases and J gave up 4 bases, with 15 bases separating them. This CDR3 has 15 residues.

This chain connects TRBV9 to TRBJ2-1, with D possibly matching TRBD2 (5 bases). V was shortened by 0 bases and J by 7 bases, with 14 bases between the two germline ends. CDR1 and CDR2 (germline): SGDLS, YYNGEE. This CDR3 comprises 15 residues. The chain's CDR3 is CASSVEPGRTNEQFF. CDR3 nucleotides: TGTGCCAGCAGCGTAGAACCAGGCAGGACTAATGAGCAGTTCTTC.